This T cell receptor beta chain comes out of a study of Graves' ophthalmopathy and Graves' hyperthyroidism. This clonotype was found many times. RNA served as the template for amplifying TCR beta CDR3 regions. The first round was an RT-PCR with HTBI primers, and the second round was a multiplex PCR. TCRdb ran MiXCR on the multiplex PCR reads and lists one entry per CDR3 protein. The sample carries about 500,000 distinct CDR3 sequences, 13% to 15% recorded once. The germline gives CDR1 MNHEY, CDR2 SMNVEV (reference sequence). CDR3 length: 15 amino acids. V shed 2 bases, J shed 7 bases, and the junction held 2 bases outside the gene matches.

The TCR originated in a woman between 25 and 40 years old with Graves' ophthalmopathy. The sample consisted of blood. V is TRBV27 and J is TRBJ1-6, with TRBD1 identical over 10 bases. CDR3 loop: CASSLRDRGNSPLHF. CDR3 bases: TGTGCCAGCAGTTTACGGGACAGGGGCAATTCACCCCTCCACTTT.